A single sample gave rise to the 17 T cell receptor beta chains below, sequenced in a study of blood T cell repertoires in COVID-19. Libraries were prepared by immunoSEQ multiplex PCR; TCRdb keeps only in-frame clonotypes and omits some of them. This table holds about 120,000 clones, 60% to 80% found once. Sequenced input: peripheral blood. Source of these receptors: a woman between 65 and 79 years old with acute or convalescent COVID-19.

The V and J genes are TRBV5-5 and TRBJ1-6; D is unclear. This CDR3 comprises 15 residues. Trimming took off 0 bases at V and 0 bases at J, with 4 bases between the two ends. Germline loops: CDR1 SGHKS, CDR2 YYEKEE (reference sequence). CDR3 sequence: CASSLGSSYNSPLHF. CDR3 bases: TGTGCCAGCAGCTTGGGGAGCTCCTATAATTCACCCCTCCACTTT.

This clone turned up a few times. The chain carries TRBV5-5 and TRBJ2-7, with D possibly TRBD2 on 5 matching bases. Trimming left V 5 bases short and J 2 bases short, with 11 bases between. Germline V CDR1 and CDR2: SGHKS, YYEKEE (reference sequence). The CDR3 is made up of 13 amino acids. The CDR3 sequence is CASSPSRPYEQYF. CDR3 DNA: TGTGCCAGCAGTCCTAGCAGGCCCTACGAGCAGTACTTC. The entire variable domain, with the rest obtained from reference TRBV5-5 and TRBJ2-7, is as follows: DAGVTQSPTHLIKTRGQQVTLRCSPISGHKSVSWYQQVLGQGPQFIFQYYEKEERGRGNFPDRFSARQFPNYSSELNVNALLLGDSALYLCASSPSRPYEQYFGPGTRLTVT.

This chain joins TRBV19 and TRBJ2-3; D not certain. CDR1 and CDR2 (germline): LNHDA, SQIVND (reference sequence). The CDR3 has 16 residues. Trimming removed 3 bases from V and 2 bases from J, with 15 bases in between. This CDR3 is CASSITSLPATDTQYF. CDR3 sequence (DNA): TGTGCCAGTAGTATTACTTCCCTCCCTGCCACAGATACGCAGTATTTT.

This clone appeared once. J is TRBJ2-5 and V is TRBV14; no firm D call. V was shortened by 2 bases and J by 3 bases, with 4 bases between the two germline ends. The CDR3 sequence is 12 residues long. CDR1 is SGHDN, CDR2 FVKESK, per germline. This CDR3 is CASSQTEETQYF. The CDR3 bases are TGTGCCAGCAGCCAAACAGAAGAGACCCAGTACTTC.

The chain joins TRBV24-1 to TRBJ1-2; no firm D call. CDR1 and CDR2 from the germline V gene are KGHDR and SFDVKD. The length of the CDR3 is 14 residues. Trimming removed 4 bases from V and 2 bases from J, with 10 bases in between. The CDR3 bases are TGTGCCACCAGTGACCCCGGGAGGAACTATGGCTACACCTTC. Protein sequence: CATSDPGRNYGYTF.

This clone appeared once. The chain is built from TRBV18 and TRBJ1-6, with D perhaps matching TRBD1 (6 bases). The germline V gene has CDR1 KGHSH and CDR2 LQKENI. CDR3 length: 15 amino acids. V lost 4 bases to trimming and J lost 7 bases, with 14 bases between them. The CDR3 reads CASSREDRNNSPLHF. The CDR3 DNA sequence: TGTGCCAGCTCACGAGAGGACAGAAACAATTCACCCCTCCACTTT.

This clone was seen only a few times. This chain connects TRBV19 to TRBJ1-1; D possibly corresponds to TRBD1 (6 bases). This CDR3 contains 13 residues. Trimming stripped 6 bases from V and 5 bases from J, with 13 bases between. Per germline, CDR1 LNHDA and CDR2 SQIVND (reference sequence). The CDR3 is CASSAQTGTEAFF. DNA for the CDR3: TGTGCCAGTAGCGCTCAGACAGGTACTGAAGCTTTCTTT.

The CDR3 DNA is TGTGCCAGCTCACCACAGGGGATCCAAGAGACCCAGTACTTC. Amino acid sequence: CASSPQGIQETQYF. The chain is built from TRBV18 and TRBJ2-5, with D perhaps TRBD1 (5 bases). Germline CDR1 KGHSH, CDR2 LQKENI. The CDR3 is 14 residues long. Trimming took off 1 base at V and 1 base at J, with 7 bases between the two ends.

The chain uses TRBV6-5 and TRBJ1-6; D may be TRBD1 (5 bases). The CDR3 extends over 13 amino acids. The V gene's germline CDR1 is MNHEY and CDR2 SVGAGI. Trimming pared 6 bases from V and 5 bases from J, leaving 8 bases between. CDR3 residues: CASRQVNNSPLHF. The CDR3 DNA reads TGTGCCAGCAGACAGGTGAATAATTCACCCCTCCACTTT.

The chain combines TRBV23-1 with TRBJ1-6; D gene uncertain. TRBV23-1 has ORF status, its function being uncertain. This CDR3 has 13 residues. The ends were cut back, 6 bases at V and 8 bases at J, with 11 bases in the middle. The DNA for the CDR3 is TGCGCCAGCAGCCACCCCCGGGATTCACCCCTCCACTTT. This encodes CASSHPRDSPLHF.

The CDR3 DNA is TGTGCCAGCAGCCACCAAGGGGTTGGCTACACCTTC. Its protein is CASSHQGVGYTF. V gene TRBV3-1 (or the pseudogene TRBV3-2) combines with J gene TRBJ1-2; D possibly corresponds to TRBD1 (5 bases). Germline V CDR1 and CDR2: LGHDT, YNNKEL (reference sequence). CDR3 length: 12 residues. V lost 3 bases, J lost 7 bases, and 9 bases lay in between.

The chain recombines TRBV15 with TRBJ1-1; possible D gene TRBD1, 5 bases. This CDR3 contains 14 residues. In germline, CDR1 is LNHNV, CDR2 YYDKDF (reference sequence). Trimming pared 1 base from V and 6 bases from J, leaving 12 bases between. DNA of the CDR3: TGTGCCACCAGCAGAGCCCAGGGTTACCCTGAAGCTTTCTTT. Encoded protein: CATSRAQGYPEAFF. Combining the CDR3 with reference TRBV15 and TRBJ1-1 gives the whole variable domain DAMVIQNPRYQVTQFGKPVTLSCSQTLNHNVMYWYQQKSSQAPKLLFHYYDKDFNNEADTPDNFQSRRPNTSFCFLDIRSPGLGDTAMYLCATSRAQGYPEAFFGQGTRLTVV.

The CDR3 protein is CASSALGQGEAFF. The CDR3 DNA follows: TGTGCCAGCAGTGCCCTCGGACAGGGTGAAGCTTTCTTT. The chain recombines TRBV25-1 with TRBJ1-1; 8 positions match TRBD1. Germline V gene sequence: CDR1 MGHDK, CDR2 SYGVNS. The CDR3 is 13 residues long. The V gene end was trimmed by 4 bases and the J gene end by 7 bases; junction bases not matched to a gene: 5.

This clone has only one observation. The chain employs TRBV30 and TRBJ2-2, with 8 bases lining up with TRBD1. V was clipped by 5 bases and J by 5 bases; unmatched bases: 10. CDR1 GTSNPN and CDR2 SVGIG come from the germline V gene (reference sequence). The CDR3 is 15 residues long. In DNA form, the CDR3 reads TGTGCCTGGGCGACAGGGGTAGGGGCTACCGGGGAGCTGTTTTTT. Translating it yields CAWATGVGATGELFF.

The chain is built from TRBV15 and TRBJ1-3; D is possibly TRBD1 (5 bases). V was clipped by 0 bases and J by 4 bases, with 13 bases between them. From germline, CDR1 is LNHNV and CDR2 YYDKDF (reference sequence). The CDR3 extends over 16 amino acids. The chain's CDR3 is CATSREFGGSGNTIYF. CDR3 sequence (DNA): TGTGCCACCAGCAGAGAATTCGGGGGTTCAGGAAACACCATATATTTT.

V and J are TRBV7-9 and TRBJ2-5, with D possibly TRBD2 on 5 matching bases. CDR1 is SEHNR and CDR2 is FQNEAQ in the germline V gene (reference sequence). V shed 5 bases and J shed 1 base, with 8 bases lying between them. The CDR3 covers 13 residues. This CDR3 reads CASSQGSQETQYF. The CDR3 DNA reads as TGTGCCAGCAGCCAAGGGAGCCAAGAGACCCAGTACTTC. Together with reference TRBV7-9 and TRBJ2-5, the CDR3 gives the full variable domain: DTGVSQNPRHKITKRGQNVTFRCDPISEHNRLYWYRQTLGQGPEFLTYFQNEAQLEKSRLLSDRFSAERPKGSFSTLEIQRTEQGDSAMYLCASSQGSQETQYFGPGTRLLVL.

The CDR3 loop reads CASSASDRGKLFF. The CDR3 coding sequence is TGTGCCAGCAGTGCCTCGGACAGGGGGAAACTGTTTTTT. The chain links TRBV12-3 or TRBV12-4 to TRBJ1-4; TRBD1 aligns across 10 bases. The CDR3 spans 13 residues. V shed 5 bases, J shed 11 bases, and the junction held 5 bases outside the gene matches.